The clone carrying this TCR beta chain is a singleton in its sample. Here immunoSEQ multiplex PCR was the method, and the copy in TCRdb shows in-frame clones only, minus some. This sample carries a few hundred thousand clones, 85% to 90% of them seen once, and the ten largest clones take 1.2%. The sample comes from a study of blood T cell repertoires in COVID-19. Study information: Collection of acute and convalescent COVID-19 samples took place in the United States, Italy and Spain.

The CDR3 totals 15 residues. The J segment lost 2 bases and the V segment lost 0 bases, leaving 4 bases of the junction unmatched. Looked up from germline, CDR1 is MNHEY and CDR2 is SVGAGI. The genes are TRBV6-5 and TRBJ2-7; 7 nucleotides agree with TRBD1. The sequenced material came from PBMCs or T cells enriched from blood (not recorded which). The receptor comes from a man aged 30-40 years who had recovered from COVID-19. CDR3 bases: TGTGCCAGCAGTTACTCGACCGGGACAGCCTACGAGCAGTACTTC. Its protein product is CASSYSTGTAYEQYF.